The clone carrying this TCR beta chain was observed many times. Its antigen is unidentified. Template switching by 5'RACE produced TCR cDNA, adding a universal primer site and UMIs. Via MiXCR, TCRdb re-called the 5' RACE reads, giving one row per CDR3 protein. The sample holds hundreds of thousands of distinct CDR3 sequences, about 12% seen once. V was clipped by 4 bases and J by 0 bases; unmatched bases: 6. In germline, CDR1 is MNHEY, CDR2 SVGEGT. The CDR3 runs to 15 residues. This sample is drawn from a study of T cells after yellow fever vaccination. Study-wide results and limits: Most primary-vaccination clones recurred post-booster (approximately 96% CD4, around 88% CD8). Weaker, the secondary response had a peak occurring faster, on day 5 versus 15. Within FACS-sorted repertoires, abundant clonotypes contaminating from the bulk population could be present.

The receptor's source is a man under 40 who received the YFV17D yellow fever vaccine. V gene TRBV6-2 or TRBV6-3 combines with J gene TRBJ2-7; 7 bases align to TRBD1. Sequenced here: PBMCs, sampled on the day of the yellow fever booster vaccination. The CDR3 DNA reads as TGTGCCAGCAGTTCCCCGGGACAGAGCTCCTACGAGCAGTACTTC. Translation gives CASSSPGQSSYEQYF.